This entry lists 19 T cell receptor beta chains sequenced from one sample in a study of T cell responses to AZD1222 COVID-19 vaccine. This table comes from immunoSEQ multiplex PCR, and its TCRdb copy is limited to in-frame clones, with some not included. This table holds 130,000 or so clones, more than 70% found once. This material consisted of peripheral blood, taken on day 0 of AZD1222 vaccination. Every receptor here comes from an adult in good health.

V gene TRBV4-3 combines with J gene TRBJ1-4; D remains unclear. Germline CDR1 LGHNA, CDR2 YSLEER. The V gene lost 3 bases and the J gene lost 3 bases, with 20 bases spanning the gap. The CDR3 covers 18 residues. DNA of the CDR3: TGCGCCAGCAGCCACCTTCTAGGCAGGACGGGGTCTAATGAAAAACTGTTTTTT. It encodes CASSHLLGRTGSNEKLFF.

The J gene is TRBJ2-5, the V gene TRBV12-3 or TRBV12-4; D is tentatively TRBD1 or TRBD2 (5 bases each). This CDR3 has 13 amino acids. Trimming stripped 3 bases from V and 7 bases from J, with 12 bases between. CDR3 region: CASSFGQRGTQYF. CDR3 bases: TGTGCCAGCAGTTTCGGACAACGGGGGACCCAGTACTTC.

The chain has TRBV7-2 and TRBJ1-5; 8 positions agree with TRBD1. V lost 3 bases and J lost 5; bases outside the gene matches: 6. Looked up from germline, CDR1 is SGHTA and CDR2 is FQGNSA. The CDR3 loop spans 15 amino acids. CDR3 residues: CASSFIETGDQPQHF. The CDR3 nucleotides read TGTGCCAGCAGCTTTATCGAGACAGGGGATCAGCCCCAGCATTTT.

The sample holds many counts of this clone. The CDR3 protein is CASSLSFPYGGETQYF. The CDR3 bases are TGTGCCAGCAGTTTATCGTTCCCGTACGGAGGGGAGACCCAGTACTTC. The chain is built from TRBV27 and TRBJ2-5, with a possible D match to TRBD2 (6 bases). The germline CDR1 and CDR2 sequences are MNHEY and SMNVEV (reference sequence). This CDR3 contains 16 residues. The V gene lost 0 bases and the J gene lost 5 bases, with 16 bases spanning the gap.

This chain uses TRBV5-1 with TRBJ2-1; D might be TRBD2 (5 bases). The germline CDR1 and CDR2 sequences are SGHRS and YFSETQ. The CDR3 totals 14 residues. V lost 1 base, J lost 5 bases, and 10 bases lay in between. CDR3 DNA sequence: TGCGCCAGCAGCTTGTGGCGGGCCCACAATGAGCAGTTCTTC. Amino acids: CASSLWRAHNEQFF. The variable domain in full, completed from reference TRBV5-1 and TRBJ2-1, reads KAGVTQTPRYLIKTRGQQVTLSCSPISGHRSVSWYQQTPGQGLQFLFEYFSETQRNKGNFPGRFSGRQFSNSRSEMNVSTLELGDSALYLCASSLWRAHNEQFFGPGTRLTVL.

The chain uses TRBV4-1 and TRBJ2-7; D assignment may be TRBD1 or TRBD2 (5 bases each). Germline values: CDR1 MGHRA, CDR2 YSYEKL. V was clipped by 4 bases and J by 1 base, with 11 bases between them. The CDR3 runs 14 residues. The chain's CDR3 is CASSPRDRSYEQYF. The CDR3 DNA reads TGCGCCAGCAGCCCTCGGGACCGTTCCTACGAGCAGTACTTC.

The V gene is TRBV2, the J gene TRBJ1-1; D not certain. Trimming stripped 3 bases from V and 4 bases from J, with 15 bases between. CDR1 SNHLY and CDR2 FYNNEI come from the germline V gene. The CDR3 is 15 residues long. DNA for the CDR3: TGTGCCAGCAGTGAGTTTCTTGGGGTTTCCACTGAAGCTTTCTTT. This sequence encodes CASSEFLGVSTEAFF.

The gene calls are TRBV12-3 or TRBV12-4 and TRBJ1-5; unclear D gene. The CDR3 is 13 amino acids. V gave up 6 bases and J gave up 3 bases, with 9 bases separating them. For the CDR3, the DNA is TGTGCCAGCAGAAAGGAATACAATCAGCCCCAGCATTTT. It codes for CASRKEYNQPQHF.

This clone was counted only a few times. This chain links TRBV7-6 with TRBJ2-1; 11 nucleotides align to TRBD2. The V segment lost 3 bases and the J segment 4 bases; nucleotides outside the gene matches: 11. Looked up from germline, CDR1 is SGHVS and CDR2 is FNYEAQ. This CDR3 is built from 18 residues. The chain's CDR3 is CASSLSGPGTSGYNEQFF. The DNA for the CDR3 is TGTGCCAGCAGCTTGTCTGGTCCCGGGACTAGCGGTTACAATGAGCAGTTCTTC.

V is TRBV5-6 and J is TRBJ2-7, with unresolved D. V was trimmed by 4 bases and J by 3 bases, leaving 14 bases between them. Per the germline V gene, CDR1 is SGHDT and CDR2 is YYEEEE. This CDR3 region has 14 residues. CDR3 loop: CASSGRTVSYEQYF. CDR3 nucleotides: TGTGCCAGCAGCGGGCGGACGGTAAGCTACGAGCAGTACTTC.

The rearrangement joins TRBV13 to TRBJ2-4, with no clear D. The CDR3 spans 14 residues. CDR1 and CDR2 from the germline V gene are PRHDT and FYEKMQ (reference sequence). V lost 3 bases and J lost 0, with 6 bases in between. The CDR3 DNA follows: TGTGCCAGCAGCTTTGGGTTAGCCAAAAACATTCAGTACTTC. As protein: CASSFGLAKNIQYF. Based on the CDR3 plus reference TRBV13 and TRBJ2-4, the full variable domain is AAGVIQSPRHLIKEKRETATLKCYPIPRHDTVYWYQQGPGQDPQFLISFYEKMQSDKGSIPDRFSAQQFSDYHSELNMSSLELGDSALYFCASSFGLAKNIQYFGAGTRLSVL.

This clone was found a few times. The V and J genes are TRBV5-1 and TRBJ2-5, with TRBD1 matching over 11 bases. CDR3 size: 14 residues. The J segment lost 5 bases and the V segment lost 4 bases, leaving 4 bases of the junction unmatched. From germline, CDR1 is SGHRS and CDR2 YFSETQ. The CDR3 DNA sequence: TGCGCCAGCAGCCCGGACAGGGGGCACGAGACCCAGTACTTC. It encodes CASSPDRGHETQYF. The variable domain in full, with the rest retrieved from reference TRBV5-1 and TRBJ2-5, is KAGVTQTPRYLIKTRGQQVTLSCSPISGHRSVSWYQQTPGQGLQFLFEYFSETQRNKGNFPGRFSGRQFSNSRSEMNVSTLELGDSALYLCASSPDRGHETQYFGPGTRLLVL.

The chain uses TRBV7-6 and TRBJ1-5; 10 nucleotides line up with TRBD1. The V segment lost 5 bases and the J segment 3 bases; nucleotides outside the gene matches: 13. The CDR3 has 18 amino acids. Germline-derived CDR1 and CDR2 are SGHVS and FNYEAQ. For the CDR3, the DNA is TGTGCCAGCAGCGCCCGACAAGAGACAGGGGGCTTCAATCAGCCCCAGCATTTT. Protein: CASSARQETGGFNQPQHF.

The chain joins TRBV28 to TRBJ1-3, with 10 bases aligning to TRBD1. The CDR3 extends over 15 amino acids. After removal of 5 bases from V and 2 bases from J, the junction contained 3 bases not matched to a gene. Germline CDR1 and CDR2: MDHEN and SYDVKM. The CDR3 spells CASSKGTGAGNTIYF. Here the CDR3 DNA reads TGTGCCAGCAGTAAAGGGACAGGGGCTGGAAACACCATATATTTT.

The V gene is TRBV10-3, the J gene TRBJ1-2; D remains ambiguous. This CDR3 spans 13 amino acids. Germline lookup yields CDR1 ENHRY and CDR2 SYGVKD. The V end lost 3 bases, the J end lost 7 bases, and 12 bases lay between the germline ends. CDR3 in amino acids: CAISDWLSSGYTF. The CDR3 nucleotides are TGTGCCATCAGTGATTGGCTCTCCTCTGGCTACACCTTC.

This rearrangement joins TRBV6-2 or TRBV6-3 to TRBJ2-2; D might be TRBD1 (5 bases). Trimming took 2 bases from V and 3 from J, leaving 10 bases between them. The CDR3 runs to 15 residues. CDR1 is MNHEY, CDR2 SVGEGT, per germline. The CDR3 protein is CASSYLGRDTGELFF. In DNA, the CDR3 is TGTGCCAGCAGTTACCTGGGCAGGGACACCGGGGAGCTGTTTTTT.

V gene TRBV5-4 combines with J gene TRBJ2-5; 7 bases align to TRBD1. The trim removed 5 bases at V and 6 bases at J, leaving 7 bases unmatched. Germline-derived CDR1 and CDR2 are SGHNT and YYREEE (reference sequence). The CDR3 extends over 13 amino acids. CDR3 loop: CASSRQGVKTQYF. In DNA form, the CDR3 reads TGTGCCAGCAGTAGACAGGGAGTAAAGACCCAGTACTTC. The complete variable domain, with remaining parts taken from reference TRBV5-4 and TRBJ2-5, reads ETGVTQSPTHLIKTRGQQVTLRCSSQSGHNTVSWYQQALGQGPQFIFQYYREEENGRGNFPPRFSGLQFPNYSSELNVNALELDDSALYLCASSRQGVKTQYFGPGTRLLVL.

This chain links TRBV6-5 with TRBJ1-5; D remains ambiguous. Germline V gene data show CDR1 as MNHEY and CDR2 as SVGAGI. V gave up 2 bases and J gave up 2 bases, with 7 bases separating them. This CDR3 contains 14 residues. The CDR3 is CASSYLQGNQPQHF. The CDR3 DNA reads TGTGCCAGCAGTTACCTCCAGGGCAATCAGCCCCAGCATTTT.

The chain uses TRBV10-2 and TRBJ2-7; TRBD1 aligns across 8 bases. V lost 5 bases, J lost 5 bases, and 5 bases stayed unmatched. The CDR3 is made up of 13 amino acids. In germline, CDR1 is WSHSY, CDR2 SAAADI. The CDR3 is CASSTDRVNEQYF. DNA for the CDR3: TGCGCCAGCAGTACGGACAGGGTCAACGAGCAGTACTTC.